This TCR beta chain was recorded in a study of cytomegalovirus exposure and HLA in healthy donors. The protocol was immunoSEQ multiplex PCR, while the TCRdb copy is restricted to in-frame clones and leaves out a portion. This sample has approximately 56,000 clones, with more than 80% found just once. Findings and limits, study-wide: For cytomegalovirus status, the classifier reportedly gave diagnoses with high specificity and sensitivity.

The CDR3 is made up of 12 amino acids. V was pared by 10 bases and J by 5 bases, with 11 bases between. CDR1 and CDR2 (germline): MNHNS, SASEGT. To note about this clone: Its specificity is not known.

The sample taken for sequencing was PBMCs. The J gene is TRBJ1-4, the V gene TRBV6-1; tentative D call: TRBD1 (6 bases). The sequence was obtained from a young man in good health and CMV-seronegative. CDR3 DNA sequence: TGTGCCACGGACAGAGGGAATGAAAAACTGTTTTTT. It yields the protein CATDRGNEKLFF.